The 13 T cell receptor beta chains in this list originate from one sample, sequenced in a study of metastatic and nonmetastatic thyroid tumors. Before thyroid surgery, none of the patients had received any treatment. MiXCR was used by TCRdb to re-call the PCR reads. Here the sample spans 12,000 or so clones, about a third being singletons. The sample taken for sequencing was tumor tissue. The receptor source for this set is a female donor with papillary thyroid cancer or a benign thyroid nodule (not recorded which). Some clones in this sample may be carry-over from other donors' samples.

There are a few counts of this clone. The chain employs TRBV27 and TRBJ2-7; D is unclear. This CDR3 comprises 13 residues. Trimming took off 6 bases at V and 1 base at J, with 10 bases between the two ends. Looked up from germline, CDR1 is MNHEY and CDR2 is SMNVEV (reference sequence). The CDR3 reads CASSPTSSYEQYF. The DNA of the CDR3 is TGTGCCAGCAGCCCTACAAGTTCCTACGAGCAGTACTTC.

By share, this clone ranks as medium-sized. V is TRBV7-2 and J is TRBJ2-1, with D perhaps TRBD2 (6 bases). From germline, CDR1 is SGHTA and CDR2 FQGNSA. The V gene lost 1 base and the J gene lost 8 bases, with 12 bases spanning the gap. The CDR3 is 14 residues long. In DNA form, the CDR3 reads TGTGCCAGCAGCTTAGACGGGAGTCTCGATGAGCAGTTCTTC. Translation gives CASSLDGSLDEQFF.

The chain employs TRBV7-8 and TRBJ1-3, with D maybe TRBD1 (5 bases). Trimming took 2 bases from V and 8 from J, leaving 10 bases between them. The germline V gene has CDR1 SGHVS and CDR2 FQNEAQ. The CDR3 has 13 amino acids. CDR3 nucleotides: TGTGCCAGCAGCTTACAAAAGGGGCACACCATATATTTT. Amino acids: CASSLQKGHTIYF.

Many counts were recorded for this clone. V is TRBV7-2 and J is TRBJ2-5; TRBD1 aligns across 10 bases. The ends lost 5 bases at V and 3 bases at J; junction bases unmatched: 9. The CDR3 loop spans 16 amino acids. Germline V CDR1 and CDR2: SGHTA, FQGNSA. CDR3 nucleotide sequence: TGTGCCAGCAGCCTAACCACCGGGACAGGGGAAGAGACCCAGTACTTC. Translation: CASSLTTGTGEETQYF. Complete variable domain (other parts from reference TRBV7-2 and TRBJ2-5): GAGVSQSPSNKVTEKGKDVELRCDPISGHTALYWYRQSLGQGLEFLIYFQGNSAPDKSGLPSDRFSAERTGGSVSTLTIQRTQQEDSAVYLCASSLTTGTGEETQYFGPGTRLLVL.

This clone was counted only a few times. CDR3 nucleotides: TGTGCCAGTAGGGACTACCGCTACGAGCAGTACTTC. It encodes CASRDYRYEQYF. The genes are TRBV27 and TRBJ2-7; TRBD2 agrees at 7 bases. The CDR3 runs 12 residues. Germline loops: CDR1 MNHEY, CDR2 SMNVEV (reference sequence). The V segment lost 9 bases and the J segment 3 bases; nucleotides outside the gene matches: 5.

This chain uses TRBV20-1 with TRBJ2-7, with TRBD2 matching 8 bases. J was trimmed by 2 bases and V by 0 bases; bases with no gene match: 6. This CDR3 comprises 15 residues. Germline lookup yields CDR1 DFQATT and CDR2 SNEGSKA (reference sequence). The DNA for the CDR3 is TGCAGTGCTAGAGACACACAGCGGGAGCCCTACGAGCAGTACTTC. Translated, it gives CSARDTQREPYEQYF.

The genes are TRBV2 and TRBJ1-2; D is undetermined. Trimming took off 3 bases at V and 8 bases at J, with 16 bases between the two ends. Looked up from germline, CDR1 is SNHLY and CDR2 is FYNNEI. This CDR3 contains 14 residues. The DNA for the CDR3 is TGTGCCAGCAGTGATGGCAGGATTTTTGCCGGCTACACCTTC. Protein sequence: CASSDGRIFAGYTF.

The genes are TRBV5-1 and TRBJ2-7; TRBD2 agrees at 7 bases. Germline loops: CDR1 SGHRS, CDR2 YFSETQ. J lost 1 base, V lost 2 bases, and 3 bases had no gene match. This CDR3 is 14 amino acids long. The CDR3 bases are TGCGCCAGCAGCTTTGCGCGGGAGTCCTACGAGCAGTACTTC. Its translation is CASSFARESYEQYF.

This chain connects TRBV20-1 to TRBJ2-1; 7 bases fit TRBD1. The J segment lost 6 bases and the V segment lost 0 bases, leaving 8 bases of the junction unmatched. The V gene's germline CDR1 is DFQATT and CDR2 SNEGSKA (reference sequence). The CDR3 is 15 amino acids. CDR3 sequence (DNA): TGCAGTGCTAGAGAACCGGGATACAGGGGCAATGAGCAGTTCTTC. Protein: CSAREPGYRGNEQFF.

This clone has a count of ten or more. The V and J genes are TRBV4-2 and TRBJ2-3; tentatively, D is TRBD2 (5 bases). This CDR3 region has 16 residues. CDR1 LGHNA and CDR2 YNFKEQ come from the germline V gene. V gave up 4 bases and J gave up 1 base, with 15 bases separating them. The chain's CDR3 is CASSLRTGWGTDTQYF. In DNA form, the CDR3 reads TGTGCCAGCAGCCTAAGGACGGGATGGGGCACAGATACGCAGTATTTT.

The sample holds a few counts of this clone. V gene TRBV6-1 combines with J gene TRBJ1-5; D possibly corresponds to TRBD1 (6 bases). Germline V gives CDR1 MNHNS, CDR2 SASEGT. The CDR3 runs to 13 residues. With 8 bases removed from V and 4 bases from J, the gap between germline ends came to 12 bases. This chain's CDR3 is CASHRTENQPQHF. CDR3 in DNA: TGTGCCAGCCATAGGACAGAGAATCAGCCCCAGCATTTT.

This clone has at least ten counts. This chain connects TRBV5-6 to TRBJ1-1; 11 bases align to TRBD1. Unmatched junction bases numbered 3, after V lost 4 bases and J lost 1 base. The CDR3 is 15 amino acids. CDR1 and CDR2 (germline): SGHDT, YYEEEE. The CDR3 loop is CASSPDRGQNTEAFF. In nucleotides, the CDR3 is TGTGCCAGCAGCCCGGACAGGGGGCAGAACACTGAAGCTTTCTTT.

This clone has at least ten counts. The gene calls are TRBV7-3 and TRBJ2-3, with D uncertain. Germline values: CDR1 SGHTA, CDR2 FQGTGA. Trimming removed 4 bases at V and 4 bases at J, with 9 bases between. The CDR3 totals 13 residues. The CDR3 DNA is TGTGCCAGCAGCTCCTACTTGGCAGATACGCAGTATTTT. As protein: CASSSYLADTQYF.